This T cell receptor (beta chain) was observed in a study of shared clonotypes between healthy human individuals. The table lists this clone with a few counts. The table came from immunoSEQ multiplex PCR; TCRdb's copy has only in-frame clones and leaves some out. The sample includes hundreds of thousands of clones, approximately 96% seen only once; the top ten take about 0.11%. This CDR3 is built from 13 residues. Germline assignment: CDR1 SGHNT and CDR2 YYREEE (reference sequence). Between the trimmed V and J ends, which lost 1 base and 1 base, there was a span of 5 bases. Terminally differentiated effector memory CD45RA+ cells were excluded from the naive CD8 cells, which were CD45RO-negative and positively selected for CCR7.

This clonotype originated in a woman aged 25-40 years in good health. The V call is TRBV5-4, the J call TRBJ1-1; D remains ambiguous. Sequenced: naive CD8+ T cells sorted from blood. This chain's CDR3 is CASSLTKNTEAFF. For the CDR3, the DNA is TGTGCCAGCAGCTTGACGAAGAACACTGAAGCTTTCTTT.